The present T cell receptor (beta chain) was sequenced within a study of CD4+ T cells in melanoma. Repertoires were generated with immunoSEQ multiplex PCR, while TCRdb's copy carries only in-frame clones and drops some. The table has tens of thousands of clones, 60% to 80% seen once; the top ten hold about 5%. V gave up 0 bases and J gave up 3 bases; unmatched junction bases: 2. The CDR3 has 14 amino acids. Per the germline V gene, CDR1 is SGDLS and CDR2 is YYNGEE. Material for sequencing was tumor tissue. The TCR sequence derives from a human donor with melanoma. The rearrangement links TRBV9 to TRBJ1-2; 7 bases line up with TRBD1. CDR3 in amino acids: CASSVETGDYGYTF. In DNA, the CDR3 is TGTGCCAGCAGCGTAGAAACAGGGGACTATGGCTACACCTTC.